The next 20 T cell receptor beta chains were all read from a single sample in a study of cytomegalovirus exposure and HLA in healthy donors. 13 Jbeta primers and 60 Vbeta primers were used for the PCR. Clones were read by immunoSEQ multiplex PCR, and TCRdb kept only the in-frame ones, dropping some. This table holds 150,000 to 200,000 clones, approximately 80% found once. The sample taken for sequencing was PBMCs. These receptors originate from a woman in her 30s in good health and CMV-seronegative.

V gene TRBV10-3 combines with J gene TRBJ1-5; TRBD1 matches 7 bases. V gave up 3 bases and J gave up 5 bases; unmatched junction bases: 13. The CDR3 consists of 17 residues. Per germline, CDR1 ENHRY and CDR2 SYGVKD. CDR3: CAISDLQTGEVDQPQHF. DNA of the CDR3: TGTGCCATCAGTGACCTTCAAACAGGGGAAGTGGATCAGCCCCAGCATTTT.

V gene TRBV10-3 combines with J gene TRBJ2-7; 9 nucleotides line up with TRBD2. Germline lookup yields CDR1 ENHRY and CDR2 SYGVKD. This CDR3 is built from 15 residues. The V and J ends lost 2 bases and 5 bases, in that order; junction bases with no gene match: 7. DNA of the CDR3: TGTGCCATCAGTGAGAGTAGCGGGAGTCTTCACGAGCAGTACTTC. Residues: CAISESSGSLHEQYF.

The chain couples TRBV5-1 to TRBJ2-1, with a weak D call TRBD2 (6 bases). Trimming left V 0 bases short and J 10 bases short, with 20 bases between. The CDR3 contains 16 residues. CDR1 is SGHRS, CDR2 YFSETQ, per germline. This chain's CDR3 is CASSLDGRGTFREQFF. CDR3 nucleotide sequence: TGCGCCAGCAGCTTGGACGGGCGGGGAACCTTTCGGGAGCAGTTCTTC.

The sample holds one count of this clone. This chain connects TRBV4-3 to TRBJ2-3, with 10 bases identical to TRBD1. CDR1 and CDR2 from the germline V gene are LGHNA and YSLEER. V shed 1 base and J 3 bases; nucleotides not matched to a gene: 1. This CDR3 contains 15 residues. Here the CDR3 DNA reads TGCGCCAGCAGCCAAGGGGACAGGGGAACAGATACGCAGTATTTT. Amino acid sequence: CASSQGDRGTDTQYF.

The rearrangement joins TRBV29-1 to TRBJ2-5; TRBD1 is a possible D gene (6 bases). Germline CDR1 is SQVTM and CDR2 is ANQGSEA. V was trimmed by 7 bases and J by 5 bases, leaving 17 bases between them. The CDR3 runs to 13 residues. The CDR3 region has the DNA TGCAGCGCCCTGGGACACTCGAGGGAGACCCAGTACTTC. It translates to CSALGHSRETQYF.

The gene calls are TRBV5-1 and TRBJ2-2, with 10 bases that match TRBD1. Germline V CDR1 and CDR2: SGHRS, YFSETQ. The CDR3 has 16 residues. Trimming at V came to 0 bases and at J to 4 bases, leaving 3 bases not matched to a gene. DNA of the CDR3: TGCGCCAGCAGCTTGGAGGGGACAGGGGTCACCGGGGAGCTGTTTTTT. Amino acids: CASSLEGTGVTGELFF.

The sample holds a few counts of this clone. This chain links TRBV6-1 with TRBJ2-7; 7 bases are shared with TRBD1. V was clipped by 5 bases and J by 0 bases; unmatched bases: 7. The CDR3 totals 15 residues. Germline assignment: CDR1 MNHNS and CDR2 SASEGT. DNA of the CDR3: TGTGCCAGCAGTAGGGACAGCCCCAGCTCCTACGAGCAGTACTTC. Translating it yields CASSRDSPSSYEQYF.

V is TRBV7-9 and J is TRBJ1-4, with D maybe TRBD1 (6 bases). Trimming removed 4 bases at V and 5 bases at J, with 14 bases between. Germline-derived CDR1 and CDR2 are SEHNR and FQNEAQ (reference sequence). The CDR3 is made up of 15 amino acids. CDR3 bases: TGTGCCAGCAGCTCTAACAGGGAAGAAAATGAAAAACTGTTTTTT. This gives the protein CASSSNREENEKLFF.

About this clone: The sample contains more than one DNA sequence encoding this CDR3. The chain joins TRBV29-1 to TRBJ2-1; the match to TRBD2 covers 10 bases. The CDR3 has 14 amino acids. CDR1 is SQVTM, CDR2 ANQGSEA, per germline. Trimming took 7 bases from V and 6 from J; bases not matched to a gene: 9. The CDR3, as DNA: TGCAGCGGCGACGGAACTAGCGGGATCAATGAGCAGTTCTTC. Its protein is CSGDGTSGINEQFF.

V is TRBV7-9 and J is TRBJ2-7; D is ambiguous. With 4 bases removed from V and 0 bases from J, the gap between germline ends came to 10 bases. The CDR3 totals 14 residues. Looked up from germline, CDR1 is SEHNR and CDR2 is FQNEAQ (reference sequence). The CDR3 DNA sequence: TGTGCCAGCAGCTCCCCCGGTCCCTCCTACGAGCAGTACTTC. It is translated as CASSSPGPSYEQYF.

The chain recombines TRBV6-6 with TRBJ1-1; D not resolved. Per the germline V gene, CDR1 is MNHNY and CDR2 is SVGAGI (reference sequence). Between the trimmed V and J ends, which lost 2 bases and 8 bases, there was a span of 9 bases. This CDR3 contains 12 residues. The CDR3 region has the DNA TGTGCCAGCAGTTACCGGGAGCGAGAAGCTTTCTTT. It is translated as CASSYREREAFF.

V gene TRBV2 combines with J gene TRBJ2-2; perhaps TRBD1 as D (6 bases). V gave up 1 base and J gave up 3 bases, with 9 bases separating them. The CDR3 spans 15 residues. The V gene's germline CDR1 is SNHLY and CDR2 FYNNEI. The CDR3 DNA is TGTGCCAGCAGTGAAGAGGCAGGGGACACCGGGGAGCTGTTTTTT. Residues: CASSEEAGDTGELFF.

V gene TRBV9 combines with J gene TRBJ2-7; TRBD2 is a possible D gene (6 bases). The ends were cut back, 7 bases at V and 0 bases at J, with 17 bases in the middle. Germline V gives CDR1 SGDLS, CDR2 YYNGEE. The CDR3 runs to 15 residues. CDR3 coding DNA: TGTGCCAGCCGCCGGGGGAGAGGTTACTCCTACGAGCAGTACTTC. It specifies CASRRGRGYSYEQYF.

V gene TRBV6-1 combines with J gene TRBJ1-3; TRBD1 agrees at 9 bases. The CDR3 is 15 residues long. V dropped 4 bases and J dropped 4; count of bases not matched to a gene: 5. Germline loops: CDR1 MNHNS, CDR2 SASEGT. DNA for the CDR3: TGTGCCAGCAGTGTCACACAGGGGGCCGGAAACACCATATATTTT. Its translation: CASSVTQGAGNTIYF.

The CDR3: CACTRGTSGYNEQFF. DNA for the CDR3: TGTGCCTGCACCCGGGGGACTAGCGGCTACAATGAGCAGTTCTTC. The chain uses TRBV30 and TRBJ2-1, with 11 bases fitting TRBD2. Looked up from germline, CDR1 is GTSNPN and CDR2 is SVGIG (reference sequence). V lost 6 bases and J lost 3; bases outside the gene matches: 7. This CDR3 spans 15 amino acids.

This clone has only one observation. The CDR3 loop is CASSLAIAGVNTEAFF. As DNA, the CDR3 is TGTGCCAGCAGCTTAGCGATCGCAGGTGTGAACACTGAAGCTTTCTTT. This sequence joins TRBV7-9 and TRBJ1-1, with D unresolved. The V end lost 0 bases, the J end lost 0 bases, and 11 bases lay between the germline ends. Germline V CDR1 and CDR2: SEHNR, FQNEAQ (reference sequence). The CDR3 loop spans 16 amino acids.

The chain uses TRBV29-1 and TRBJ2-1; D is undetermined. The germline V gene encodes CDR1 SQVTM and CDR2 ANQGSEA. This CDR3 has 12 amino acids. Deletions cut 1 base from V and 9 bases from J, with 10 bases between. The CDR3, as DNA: TGCAGCGTTGAAGGTCGGTTATTTGAGCAGTTCTTC. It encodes CSVEGRLFEQFF.

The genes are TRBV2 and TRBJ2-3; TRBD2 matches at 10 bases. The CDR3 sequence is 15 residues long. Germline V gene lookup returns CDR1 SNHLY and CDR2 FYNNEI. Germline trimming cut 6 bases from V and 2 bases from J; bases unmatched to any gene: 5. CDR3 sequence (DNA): TGTGCCAGCAGCTTAGCGGGAGGCTCCACAGATACGCAGTATTTT. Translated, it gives CASSLAGGSTDTQYF.

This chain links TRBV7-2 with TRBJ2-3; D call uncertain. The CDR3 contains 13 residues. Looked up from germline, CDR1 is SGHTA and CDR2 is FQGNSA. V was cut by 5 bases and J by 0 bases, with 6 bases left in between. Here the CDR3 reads CASSRLSTDTQYF. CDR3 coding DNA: TGTGCCAGCAGCCGACTGAGCACAGATACGCAGTATTTT. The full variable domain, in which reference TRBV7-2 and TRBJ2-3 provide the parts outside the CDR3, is GAGVSQSPSNKVTEKGKDVELRCDPISGHTALYWYRQSLGQGLEFLIYFQGNSAPDKSGLPSDRFSAERTGGSVSTLTIQRTQQEDSAVYLCASSRLSTDTQYFGPGTRLTVL.

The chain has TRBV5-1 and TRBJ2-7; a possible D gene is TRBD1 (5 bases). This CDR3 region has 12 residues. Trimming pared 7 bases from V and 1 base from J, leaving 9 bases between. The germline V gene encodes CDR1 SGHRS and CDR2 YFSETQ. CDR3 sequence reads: CASGKGSYEQYF. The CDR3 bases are TGCGCCAGCGGAAAGGGGTCCTACGAGCAGTACTTC.